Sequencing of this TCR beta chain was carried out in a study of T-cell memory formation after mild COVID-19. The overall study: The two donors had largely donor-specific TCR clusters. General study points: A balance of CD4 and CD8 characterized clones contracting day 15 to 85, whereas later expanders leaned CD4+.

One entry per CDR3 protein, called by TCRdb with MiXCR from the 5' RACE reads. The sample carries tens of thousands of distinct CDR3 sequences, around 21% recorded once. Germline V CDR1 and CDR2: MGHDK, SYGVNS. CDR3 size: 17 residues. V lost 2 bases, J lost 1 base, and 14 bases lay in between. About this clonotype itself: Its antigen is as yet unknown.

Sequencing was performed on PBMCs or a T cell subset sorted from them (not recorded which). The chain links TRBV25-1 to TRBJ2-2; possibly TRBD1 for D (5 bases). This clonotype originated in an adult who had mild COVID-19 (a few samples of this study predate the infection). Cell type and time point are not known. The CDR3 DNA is TGTGCCAGCAGTGAAAGCGTCGGTACAGGGAACACCGGGGAGCTGTTTTTT. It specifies CASSESVGTGNTGELFF.